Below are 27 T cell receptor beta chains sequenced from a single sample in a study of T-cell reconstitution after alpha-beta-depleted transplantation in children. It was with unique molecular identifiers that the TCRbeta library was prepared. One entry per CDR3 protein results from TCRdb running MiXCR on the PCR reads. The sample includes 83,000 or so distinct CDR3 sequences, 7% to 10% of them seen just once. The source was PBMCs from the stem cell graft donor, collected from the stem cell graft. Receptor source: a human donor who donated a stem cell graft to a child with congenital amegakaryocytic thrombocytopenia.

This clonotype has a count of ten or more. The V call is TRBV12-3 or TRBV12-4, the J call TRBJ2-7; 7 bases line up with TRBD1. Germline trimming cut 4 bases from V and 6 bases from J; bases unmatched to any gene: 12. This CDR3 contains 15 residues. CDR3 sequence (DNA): TGTGCCAGCAGTTCCCTCCACCGGGACAGCTCCGAGCAGTACTTC. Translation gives CASSSLHRDSSEQYF.

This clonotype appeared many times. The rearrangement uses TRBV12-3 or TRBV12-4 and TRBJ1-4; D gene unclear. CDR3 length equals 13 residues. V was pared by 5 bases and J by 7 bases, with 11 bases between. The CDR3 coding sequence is TGTGCCAGCAGTCCAGGCCGGGGTGAAAAACTGTTTTTT. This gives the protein CASSPGRGEKLFF.

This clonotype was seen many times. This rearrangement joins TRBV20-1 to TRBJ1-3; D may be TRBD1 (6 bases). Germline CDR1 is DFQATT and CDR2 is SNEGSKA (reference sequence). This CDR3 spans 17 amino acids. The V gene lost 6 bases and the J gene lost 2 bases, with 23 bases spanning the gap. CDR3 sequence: CSAPMGGRINPGNTIYF. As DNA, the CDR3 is TGCAGTGCCCCAATGGGGGGGCGTATTAATCCTGGAAACACCATATATTTT.

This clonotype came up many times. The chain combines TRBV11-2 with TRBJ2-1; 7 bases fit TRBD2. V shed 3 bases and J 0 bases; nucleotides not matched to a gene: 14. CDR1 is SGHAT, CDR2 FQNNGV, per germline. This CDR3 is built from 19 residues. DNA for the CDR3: TGTGCCAGCAGCTTCGTACTAGCGCCCCGAAATAGCTCCTACAATGAGCAGTTCTTC. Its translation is CASSFVLAPRNSSYNEQFF. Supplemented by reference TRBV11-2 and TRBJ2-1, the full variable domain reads EAGVAQSPRYKIIEKRQSVAFWCNPISGHATLYWYQQILGQGPKLLIQFQNNGVVDDSQLPKDRFSAERLKGVDSTLKIQPAKLEDSAVYLCASSFVLAPRNSSYNEQFFGPGTRLTVL.

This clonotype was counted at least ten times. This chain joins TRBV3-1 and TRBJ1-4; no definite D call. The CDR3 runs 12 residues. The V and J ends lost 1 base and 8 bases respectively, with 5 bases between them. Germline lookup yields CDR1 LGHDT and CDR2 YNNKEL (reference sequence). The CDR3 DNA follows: TGTGCCAGCAGCCAAGGGGTAGAAAAACTGTTTTTT. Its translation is CASSQGVEKLFF. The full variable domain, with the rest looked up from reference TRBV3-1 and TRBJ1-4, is DTAVSQTPKYLVTQMGNDKSIKCEQNLGHDTMYWYKQDSKKFLKIMFSYNNKELIINETVPNRFSPKSPDKAHLNLHINSLELGDSAVYFCASSQGVEKLFFGSGTQLSVL.

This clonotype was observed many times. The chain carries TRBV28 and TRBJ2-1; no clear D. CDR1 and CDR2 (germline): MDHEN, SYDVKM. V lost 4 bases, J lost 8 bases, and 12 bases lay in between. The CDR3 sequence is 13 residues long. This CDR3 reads CASSSSRLYEQFF. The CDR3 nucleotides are TGTGCCAGCAGTTCCTCTAGGTTATATGAGCAGTTCTTC.

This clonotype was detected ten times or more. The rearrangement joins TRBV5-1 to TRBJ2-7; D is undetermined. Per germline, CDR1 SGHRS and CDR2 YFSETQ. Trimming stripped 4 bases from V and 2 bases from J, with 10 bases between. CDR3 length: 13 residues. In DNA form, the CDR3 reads TGCGCCAGCAGCCACGACGTAACCTACGAGCAGTACTTC. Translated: CASSHDVTYEQYF. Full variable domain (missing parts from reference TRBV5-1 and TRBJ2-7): KAGVTQTPRYLIKTRGQQVTLSCSPISGHRSVSWYQQTPGQGLQFLFEYFSETQRNKGNFPGRFSGRQFSNSRSEMNVSTLELGDSALYLCASSHDVTYEQYFGPGTRLTVT.

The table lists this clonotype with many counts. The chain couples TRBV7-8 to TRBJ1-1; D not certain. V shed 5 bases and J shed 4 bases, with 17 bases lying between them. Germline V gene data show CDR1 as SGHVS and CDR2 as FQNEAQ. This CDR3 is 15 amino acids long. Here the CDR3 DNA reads TGTGCCAGCAGCCCCGGACGTTCTCTAGGCACTGAAGCTTTCTTT. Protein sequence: CASSPGRSLGTEAFF.

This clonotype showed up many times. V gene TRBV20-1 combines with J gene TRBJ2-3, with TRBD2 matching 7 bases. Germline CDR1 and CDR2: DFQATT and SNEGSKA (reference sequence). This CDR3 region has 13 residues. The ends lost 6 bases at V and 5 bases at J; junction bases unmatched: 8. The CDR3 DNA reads TGCAGTGCCACACGCGGGAGCGGAGATACGCAGTATTTT. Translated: CSATRGSGDTQYF.

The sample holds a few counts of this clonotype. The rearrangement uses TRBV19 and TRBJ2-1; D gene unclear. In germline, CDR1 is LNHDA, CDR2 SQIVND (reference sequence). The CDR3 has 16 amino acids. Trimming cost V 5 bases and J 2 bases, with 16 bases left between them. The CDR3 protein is CASSHRPNPPYNEQFF. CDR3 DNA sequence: TGTGCCAGTAGTCACCGACCAAACCCCCCCTACAATGAGCAGTTCTTC.

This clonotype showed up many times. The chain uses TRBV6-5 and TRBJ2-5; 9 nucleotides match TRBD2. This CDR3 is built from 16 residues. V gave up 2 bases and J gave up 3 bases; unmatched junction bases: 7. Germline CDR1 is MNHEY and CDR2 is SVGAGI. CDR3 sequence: CASSYEAGGLKETQYF. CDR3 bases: TGTGCCAGCAGTTACGAGGCGGGAGGGTTAAAAGAGACCCAGTACTTC.

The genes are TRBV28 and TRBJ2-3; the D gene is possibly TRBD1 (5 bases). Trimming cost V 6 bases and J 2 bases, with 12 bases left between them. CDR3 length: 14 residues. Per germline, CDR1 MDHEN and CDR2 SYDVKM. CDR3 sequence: CASRGRDFTDTQYF. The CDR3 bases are TGTGCCAGCAGGGGCAGGGATTTCACAGATACGCAGTATTTT.

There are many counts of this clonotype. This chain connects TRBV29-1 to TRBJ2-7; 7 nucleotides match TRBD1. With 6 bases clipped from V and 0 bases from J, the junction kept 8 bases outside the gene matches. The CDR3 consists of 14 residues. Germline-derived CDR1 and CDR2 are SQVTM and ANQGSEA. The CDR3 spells CSVAGQASSYEQYF. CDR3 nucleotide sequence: TGCAGCGTCGCCGGACAGGCGAGCTCCTACGAGCAGTACTTC.

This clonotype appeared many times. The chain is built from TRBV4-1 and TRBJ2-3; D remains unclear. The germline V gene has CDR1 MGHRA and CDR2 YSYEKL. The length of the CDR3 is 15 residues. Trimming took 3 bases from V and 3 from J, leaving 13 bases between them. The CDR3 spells CASSQLTKGTDTQYF. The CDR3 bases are TGCGCCAGCAGCCAGCTCACTAAGGGTACAGATACGCAGTATTTT.

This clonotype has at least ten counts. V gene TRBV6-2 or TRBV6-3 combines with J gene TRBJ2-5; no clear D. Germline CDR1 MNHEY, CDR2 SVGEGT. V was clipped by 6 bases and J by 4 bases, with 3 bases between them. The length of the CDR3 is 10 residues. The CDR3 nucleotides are TGTGCCAGCAGAGGAGAGACCCAGTACTTC. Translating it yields CASRGETQYF.

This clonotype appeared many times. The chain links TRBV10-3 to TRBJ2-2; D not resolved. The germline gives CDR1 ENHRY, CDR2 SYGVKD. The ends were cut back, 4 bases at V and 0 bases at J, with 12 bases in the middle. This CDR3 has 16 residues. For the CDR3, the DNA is TGTGCCATCAGTGTGAATCCACCCTCGAACACCGGGGAGCTGTTTTTT. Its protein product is CAISVNPPSNTGELFF.

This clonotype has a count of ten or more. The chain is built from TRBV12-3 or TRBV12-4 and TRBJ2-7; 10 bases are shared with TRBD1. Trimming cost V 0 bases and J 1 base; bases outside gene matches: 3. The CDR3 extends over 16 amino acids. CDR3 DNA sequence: TGTGCCAGCAGTTTAGCCCGGGACAGGGGTTCCTACGAGCAGTACTTC. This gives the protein CASSLARDRGSYEQYF.

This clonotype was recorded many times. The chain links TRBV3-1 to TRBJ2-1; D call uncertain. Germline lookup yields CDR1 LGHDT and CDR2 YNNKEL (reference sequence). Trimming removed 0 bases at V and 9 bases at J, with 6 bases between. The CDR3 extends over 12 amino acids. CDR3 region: CASSQDWTEQFF. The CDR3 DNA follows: TGTGCCAGCAGCCAAGATTGGACTGAGCAGTTCTTC.

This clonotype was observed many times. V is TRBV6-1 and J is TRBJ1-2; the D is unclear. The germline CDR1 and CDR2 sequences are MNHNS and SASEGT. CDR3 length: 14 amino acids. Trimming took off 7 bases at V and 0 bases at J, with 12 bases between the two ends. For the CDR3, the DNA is TGTGCCAGCACCCCTAACAGAGCTAACTATGGCTACACCTTC. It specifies CASTPNRANYGYTF.

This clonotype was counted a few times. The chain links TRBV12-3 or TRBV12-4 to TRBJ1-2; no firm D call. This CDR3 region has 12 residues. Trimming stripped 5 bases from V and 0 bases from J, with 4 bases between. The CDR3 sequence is CASSDSNYGYTF. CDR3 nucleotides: TGTGCCAGCAGTGACTCTAACTATGGCTACACCTTC.

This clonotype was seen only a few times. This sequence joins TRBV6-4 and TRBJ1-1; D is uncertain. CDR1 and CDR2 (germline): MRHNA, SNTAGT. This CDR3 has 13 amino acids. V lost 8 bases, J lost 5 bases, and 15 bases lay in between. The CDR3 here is CASSGESGTEAFF. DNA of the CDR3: TGTGCCAGCTCCGGGGAATCGGGTACTGAAGCTTTCTTT.

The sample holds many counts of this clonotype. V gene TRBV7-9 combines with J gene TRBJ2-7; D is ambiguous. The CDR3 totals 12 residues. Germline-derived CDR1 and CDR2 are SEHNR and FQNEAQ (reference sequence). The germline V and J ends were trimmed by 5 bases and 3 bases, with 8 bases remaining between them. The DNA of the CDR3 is TGTGCCAGCAGCCCAACGGACTACGAGCAGTACTTC. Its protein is CASSPTDYEQYF.

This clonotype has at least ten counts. The CDR3 nucleotides are TGCGCCAGCAGCTTGGATGCCAACTCTCATTCACCCCTCCACTTT. Amino acids: CASSLDANSHSPLHF. V is TRBV5-1 and J is TRBJ1-6; D gene ambiguous. The germline CDR1 and CDR2 sequences are SGHRS and YFSETQ. The CDR3 contains 15 residues. The V end lost 0 bases, the J end lost 8 bases, and 12 bases lay between the germline ends.

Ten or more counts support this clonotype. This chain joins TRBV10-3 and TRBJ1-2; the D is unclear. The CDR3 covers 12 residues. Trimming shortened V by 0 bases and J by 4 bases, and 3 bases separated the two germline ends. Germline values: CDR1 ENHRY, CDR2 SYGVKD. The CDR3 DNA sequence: TGTGCCATCAGTGAGTCTGGCTATGGCTACACCTTC. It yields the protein CAISESGYGYTF.

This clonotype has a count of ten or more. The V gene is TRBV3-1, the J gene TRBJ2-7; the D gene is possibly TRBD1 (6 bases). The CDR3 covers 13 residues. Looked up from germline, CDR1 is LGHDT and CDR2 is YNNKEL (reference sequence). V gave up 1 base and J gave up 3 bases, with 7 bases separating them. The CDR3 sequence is CASSQGDNYEQYF. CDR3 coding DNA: TGTGCCAGCAGCCAAGGGGACAACTACGAGCAGTACTTC.

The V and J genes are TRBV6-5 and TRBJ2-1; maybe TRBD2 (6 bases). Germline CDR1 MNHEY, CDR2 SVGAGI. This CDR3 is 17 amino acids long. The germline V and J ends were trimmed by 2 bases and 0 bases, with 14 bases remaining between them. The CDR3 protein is CASSYKGLLSSYNEQFF. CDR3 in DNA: TGTGCCAGCAGTTACAAGGGACTCCTGAGCTCCTACAATGAGCAGTTCTTC.

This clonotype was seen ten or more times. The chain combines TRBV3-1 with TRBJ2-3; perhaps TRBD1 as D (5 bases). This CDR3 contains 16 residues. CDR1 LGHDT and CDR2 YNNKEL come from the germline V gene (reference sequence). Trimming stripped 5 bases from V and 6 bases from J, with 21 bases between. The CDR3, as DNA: TGTGCCAGCAGCGAAGCCGGGCTAAGGGGATGGGATACGCAGTATTTT. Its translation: CASSEAGLRGWDTQYF.